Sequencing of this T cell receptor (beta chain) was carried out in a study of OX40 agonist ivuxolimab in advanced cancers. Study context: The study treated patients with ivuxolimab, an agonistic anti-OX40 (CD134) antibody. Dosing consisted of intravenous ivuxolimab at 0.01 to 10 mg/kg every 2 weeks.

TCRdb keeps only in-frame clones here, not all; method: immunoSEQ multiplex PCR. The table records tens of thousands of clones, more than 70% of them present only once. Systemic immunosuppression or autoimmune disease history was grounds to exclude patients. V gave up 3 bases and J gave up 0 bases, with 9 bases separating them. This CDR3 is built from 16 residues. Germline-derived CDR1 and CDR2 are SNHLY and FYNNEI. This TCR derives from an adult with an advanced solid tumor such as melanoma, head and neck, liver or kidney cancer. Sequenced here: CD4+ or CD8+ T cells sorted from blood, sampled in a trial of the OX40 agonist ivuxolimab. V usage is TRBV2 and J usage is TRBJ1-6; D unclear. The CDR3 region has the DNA TGTGCCAGCAGTGAGGCGGTGAGCTCCTATAATTCACCCCTCCACTTT. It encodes CASSEAVSSYNSPLHF.